These 10 T cell receptor beta chains originate from one sample sequenced in a study of blood T cell repertoires in COVID-19 (dated by TCRdb to 2018 to 2021). Libraries were prepared through the immunoSEQ multiplex PCR assay. The table was pulled from immuneACCESS by TCRdb, which kept in-frame rearrangements only. Such tables lose some clones; where checked, under half of the loss comes from unresolved V genes, and the rest has no known cause. The sample table contains about 250,000 clones; only one count was recorded for roughly 88% of them. Jointly, the top ten make up about 6% of the sample. Sequences were obtained from peripheral blood. The receptors originated from a woman aged 80 or over with COVID-19, enrolled during active disease.

The CDR3 region has the DNA TGTGCCAGTAGTCTCTTAGCGGGGGATCCTTCGGAGACCCAGTACTTC. It is translated as CASSLLAGDPSETQYF. This chain joins TRBV19 and TRBJ2-5; 9 bases line up with TRBD2. This CDR3 is 16 amino acids long. V lost 5 bases to trimming and J lost 5 bases; unmatched junction nucleotides: 12. CDR1 LNHDA and CDR2 SQIVND come from the germline V gene (reference sequence).

The chain recombines TRBV28 with TRBJ2-3; TRBD2 might be the D (6 bases). The germline V and J ends were trimmed by 6 bases and 2 bases, with 12 bases remaining between them. From germline, CDR1 is MDHEN and CDR2 SYDVKM. The CDR3 contains 14 residues. This chain's CDR3 is CASSWGEFTDTQYF. CDR3 bases: TGTGCCAGCAGCTGGGGGGAGTTCACAGATACGCAGTATTTT.

This clone was seen a single time. The rearrangement uses TRBV19 and TRBJ1-5, with 11 nucleotides matching TRBD1. V gave up 11 bases and J gave up 1 base; unmatched junction bases: 4. CDR1 and CDR2 (germline): LNHDA, SQIVND (reference sequence). The CDR3 contains 14 residues. DNA for the CDR3: TGTGCCGGGGGACAGGGGGGGAGCAATCAGCCCCAGCATTTT. Protein sequence: CAGGQGGSNQPQHF.

The J gene is TRBJ2-2, the V gene TRBV10-3, with 8 bases that match TRBD1. CDR1 ENHRY and CDR2 SYGVKD come from the germline V gene. The CDR3 contains 15 residues. V shed 7 bases and J 6 bases; nucleotides not matched to a gene: 10. CDR3 DNA: TGTGCCATCACGCCGACAGGGGAATTGGCCGGGGAGCTGTTTTTT. Protein product: CAITPTGELAGELFF.

The chain employs TRBV5-4 and TRBJ1-2; possibly TRBD1 for D (6 bases). This CDR3 is built from 16 residues. The germline V gene encodes CDR1 SGHNT and CDR2 YYREEE (reference sequence). Trimming took 0 bases from V and 0 from J, leaving 12 bases between them. The CDR3 coding sequence is TGTGCCAGCAGCTTGGCCGGACAGAGTCCTAACTATGGCTACACCTTC. This sequence encodes CASSLAGQSPNYGYTF.

This rearrangement joins TRBV21-1 to TRBJ1-6; TRBD1 was called by the table and not checked on the DNA. TRBV21-1 is an annotated pseudogene. There are 15 residues in the CDR3. The CDR3 loop is CASSSSGTGGSPLHF. DNA for the CDR3: TGTGCCAGCAGCAGTTCCGGGACAGGCGGTTCACCCCTCCACTTT.

The V call is TRBV5-5, the J call TRBJ2-2; TRBD1 might be the D (5 bases). This CDR3 is 15 amino acids long. Germline CDR1 SGHKS, CDR2 YYEKEE (reference sequence). With 2 bases removed from V and 1 base from J, the gap between germline ends came to 9 bases. CDR3 region: CASSFLGVNTGELFF. CDR3 nucleotides: TGTGCCAGCAGCTTTTTAGGGGTGAACACCGGGGAGCTGTTTTTT.

This clone was seen a single time. The CDR3 nucleotides read TGTGCCACCAGTGATAAGGGACAGGGAACAGATACGCAGTATTTT. Its translation is CATSDKGQGTDTQYF. The rearrangement uses TRBV24-1 and TRBJ2-3; 9 nucleotides agree with TRBD1. Germline CDR1 reads KGHDR; CDR2 reads SFDVKD. The CDR3 has 15 amino acids. V trimming: 3 bases; J trimming: 3 bases; junction bases outside the gene matches: 3.

The V call is TRBV5-6, the J call TRBJ1-1; 10 bases agree with TRBD1. V was pared by 4 bases and J by 10 bases, with 4 bases of the junction left unmatched. Germline V gene sequence: CDR1 SGHDT, CDR2 YYEEEE. CDR3 length: 12 amino acids. DNA for the CDR3: TGTGCCAGCAGCCGTAGACAGGGGGCAGCTTTCTTT. It codes for CASSRRQGAAFF.

About this clone itself: The sample holds other DNA sequences that translate to the same CDR3. The chain uses TRBV7-8 and TRBJ1-5; D possibly corresponds to TRBD1 (5 bases). Deletions cut 5 bases from V and 7 bases from J, with 15 bases between. The CDR3 covers 14 residues. Germline V gives CDR1 SGHVS, CDR2 FQNEAQ. CDR3: CASSASGGNQPQHF. CDR3 bases: TGTGCCAGCAGCGCATCCGGGGGTAACCAGCCCCAGCATTTT.